The 14 T cell receptor beta chains below come from one sample, sequenced in a study of T cells after posttransplantation cyclophosphamide. Treatment was busulfan-fludarabine conditioning, a marrow graft, and cyclophosphamide on days +3 and +4. Generated by immunoSEQ multiplex PCR, the TCRdb table keeps only in-frame clones and is missing some. Altogether approximately 18,000 clones were found in the sample, and no singletons occur. The sequencing here drew on PBMCs, taken after allogeneic stem cell transplant with posttransplant cyclophosphamide. The receptors were gathered from a female patient in her 30s who received an allogeneic stem cell transplant from a related donor, was CMV-positive, and had no GVHD. The graft donor may have contributed some T cells.

This clone was counted ten times or more. V usage is TRBV7-8 and J usage is TRBJ2-3; 11 bases fit TRBD2. The V segment lost 5 bases and the J segment 2 bases; nucleotides outside the gene matches: 6. The V gene's germline CDR1 is SGHVS and CDR2 FQNEAQ. This CDR3 is 16 amino acids long. The CDR3 protein is CASSPTSGSPTDTQYF. In DNA, the CDR3 is TGTGCCAGCAGCCCAACTAGCGGGAGTCCCACAGATACGCAGTATTTT. Using reference TRBV7-8 and TRBJ2-3 for the parts outside the CDR3, the full variable domain is GAGVSQSPRYKVAKRGQDVALRCDPISGHVSLFWYQQALGQGPEFLTYFQNEAQLDKSGLPSDRFFAERPEGSVSTLKIQRTQQEDSAVYLCASSPTSGSPTDTQYFGPGTRLTVL.

This clone was recorded at least ten times. The CDR3 protein is CASSFTGENTEAFF. Written as DNA, the CDR3 is TGTGCCAGCAGTTTCACAGGCGAGAACACTGAAGCTTTCTTT. The genes are TRBV6-5 and TRBJ1-1, with D possibly being TRBD1 (5 bases). Germline V CDR1 and CDR2: MNHEY, SVGAGI. There are 14 residues in the CDR3. Between the trimmed V and J ends, which lost 4 bases and 1 base, there was a span of 10 bases.

This clone was counted ten times or more. V gene TRBV27 combines with J gene TRBJ2-2; 7 bases are a match to TRBD2. Germline V gene lookup returns CDR1 MNHEY and CDR2 SMNVEV (reference sequence). Trimming at V came to 8 bases and at J to 3 bases, leaving 3 bases not matched to a gene. CDR3 length: 13 residues. The CDR3 loop reads CASREVYTGELFF. The CDR3 DNA follows: TGTGCCAGCCGGGAGGTCTACACCGGGGAGCTGTTTTTT.

This clone has at least ten counts. The chain uses TRBV11-2 and TRBJ1-3, with TRBD1 matching over 8 bases. With 5 bases clipped from V and 4 bases from J, the junction kept 13 bases outside the gene matches. The CDR3 is 17 amino acids. Germline CDR1 reads SGHAT; CDR2 reads FQNNGV. In DNA, the CDR3 is TGTGCCAGCAGCCACCCGCGGACAGGGATTGGAGGAAACACCATATATTTT. Translated: CASSHPRTGIGGNTIYF. The full variable domain, completed using reference TRBV11-2 and TRBJ1-3, is EAGVAQSPRYKIIEKRQSVAFWCNPISGHATLYWYQQILGQGPKLLIQFQNNGVVDDSQLPKDRFSAERLKGVDSTLKIQPAKLEDSAVYLCASSHPRTGIGGNTIYFGEGSWLTVV.

This clone has a count of ten or more. The chain is built from TRBV7-9 and TRBJ2-1; TRBD1 matches at 10 bases. CDR3 size: 15 residues. Germline lookup yields CDR1 SEHNR and CDR2 FQNEAQ (reference sequence). With V trimmed by 6 bases and J by 10 bases, 12 bases remained unmatched. The CDR3 here is CASSLIRQGADEQFF. For the CDR3, the DNA is TGTGCCAGCAGTTTAATACGACAGGGGGCCGACGAGCAGTTCTTC.

This clone came up many times. The genes are TRBV27 and TRBJ2-5; no clear D. The V end was cut by 6 bases, the J end by 5 bases, with 31 bases between. The CDR3 length is 19 residues. CDR1 and CDR2 (germline): MNHEY, SMNVEV (reference sequence). In nucleotides, the CDR3 is TGTGCCAGCAGCTCCGTGGTGCGCTGGCCCAGACCCCAGAGGGAGACCCAGTACTTC. This codes for CASSSVVRWPRPQRETQYF.

In this sample, this clone turned up many times. The rearrangement links TRBV7-2 to TRBJ1-1; 9 positions match TRBD1. The V gene's germline CDR1 is SGHTA and CDR2 FQGNSA. V dropped 5 bases and J dropped 1; count of bases not matched to a gene: 11. This CDR3 comprises 17 residues. CDR3: CASSTIQGASWNTEAFF. Here the CDR3 DNA reads TGTGCCAGCAGCACGATACAGGGGGCCTCGTGGAACACTGAAGCTTTCTTT.

The gene calls are TRBV5-1 and TRBJ2-5, with D hard to call. The assigned J gene may be wrong: the sequence end matches TRBJ2-7 better. CDR3 length: 14 amino acids. CDR1 and CDR2 (germline): SGHRS, YFSETQ. For the CDR3, the DNA is TGCGCCAGCAGCTTGGAGTGGGGCTCCTACGAGCAGTACTTC. Its translation: CASSLEWGSYEQYF.

This clone showed up many times. The V and J genes are TRBV9 and TRBJ2-7, with D unresolved. The CDR3 totals 15 residues. Germline CDR1 and CDR2: SGDLS and YYNGEE. Deletions cut 0 bases from V and 2 bases from J, with 12 bases between. The CDR3 sequence is CASSVALGEAYEQYF. CDR3 nucleotide sequence: TGTGCCAGCAGCGTAGCTCTAGGTGAAGCCTACGAGCAGTACTTC.

This clone was observed many times. The chain recombines TRBV30 with TRBJ2-7, with TRBD1 as a possible D gene (5 bases). Trimming removed 1 base from V and 5 bases from J, with 9 bases in between. Germline CDR1 GTSNPN, CDR2 SVGIG (reference sequence). This CDR3 is 12 amino acids long. The CDR3 region has the DNA TGTGCCTGGAGTGGCCCAGGGAACGAGCAGTACTTC. Its translation is CAWSGPGNEQYF.

This clone has ten or more counts. The chain employs TRBV28 and TRBJ2-7, with 7 positions matching TRBD2. The CDR3 contains 14 residues. V lost 4 bases, J lost 4 bases, and 7 bases stayed unmatched. Germline CDR1 MDHEN, CDR2 SYDVKM. The DNA of the CDR3 is TGTGCCAGCAGTTCCCCAGACGGGAGGTACGAGCAGTACTTC. As protein: CASSSPDGRYEQYF.

This clone was seen ten or more times. The chain is built from TRBV28 and TRBJ1-4, with TRBD1 identical over 8 bases. The CDR3 has 15 amino acids. Germline CDR1 reads MDHEN; CDR2 reads SYDVKM. The V and J ends lost 4 bases and 1 base, in that order; junction bases with no gene match: 2. Written as DNA, the CDR3 is TGTGCCAGCAGTTCCGACAGGGGAACTAATGAAAAACTGTTTTTT. Translated, it gives CASSSDRGTNEKLFF.

This clone was seen at least ten times. The rearrangement uses TRBV14 and TRBJ1-4; 7 positions match TRBD1. The germline V gene encodes CDR1 SGHDN and CDR2 FVKESK. V lost 5 bases and J lost 7; bases outside the gene matches: 4. There are 13 residues in the CDR3. This CDR3 is CASSDRVSEKLFF. The CDR3 nucleotides are TGTGCCAGCAGCGACAGGGTCTCTGAAAAACTGTTTTTT.

Many counts were recorded for this clone. The genes are TRBV7-2 and TRBJ2-7, with 9 bases matching TRBD2. V was pared by 7 bases and J by 5 bases, with 12 bases of the junction left unmatched. The CDR3 has 15 residues. Germline CDR1 reads SGHTA; CDR2 reads FQGNSA. CDR3 region: CASTHEAVAGDEQYF. CDR3 in DNA: TGTGCCAGCACTCATGAGGCGGTAGCGGGAGACGAGCAGTACTTC.